A selection of T cell receptor beta chains follows, all from one sample in a study of blood T cell repertoires in COVID-19. Repertoires were generated with immunoSEQ multiplex PCR, while TCRdb's copy carries only in-frame clones and drops some. The sample yields around 70,000 clones, 70% to 90% seen once. Sequenced material: peripheral blood. The receptors here all came from a middle-aged man with acute or convalescent COVID-19. Both conserved end residues are trimmed from each CDR3.

J: TRBJ1-5; V: TRBV7-2; CDR3: ASSLRTGSSNQPQH
J: TRBJ2-2; V: TRBV10-3; CDR3: ANRPGTGNTGELF
J: TRBJ2-7; V: TRBV11-1; CDR3: ASSLRGDEQY
J: TRBJ1-1; V: TRBV28; CDR3: ASSLLISLNTEAF
J: TRBJ2-7; V: TRBV5-4; CDR3: ASSFGTGGTYEQY
J: TRBJ2-1; V: TRBV11-2; CDR3: ASTLWRSYNEQF
J: TRBJ2-7; V: TRBV5-4; CDR3: ASSDPRGSYEQY
J: TRBJ2-1; V: TRBV5-1; CDR3: ASSSWLAGGQSEQF
J: TRBJ1-1; V: TRBV19; CDR3: ASSILSGLPRTEAF
J: TRBJ1-4; V: TRBV19; CDR3: ASSPTVTNEKLF
J: TRBJ1-6; V: TRBV5-8; CDR3: ASSFFFRSPLH
J: TRBJ2-3; V: TRBV11-2; CDR3: ASSLDLQRKEDTDTQY
J: TRBJ2-7; V: TRBV11-3; CDR3: ASSPGTSDYEQY
J: TRBJ2-1; V: TRBV10-3; CDR3: AISPTGGSGEQF
J: TRBJ1-5; V: TRBV3-1/TRBV3-2; CDR3: ASSRGFQPQH
J: TRBJ1-2; V: TRBV19; CDR3: ASNEEYYGYT
J: TRBJ2-1; V: TRBV9; CDR3: ASSVESGTNWNEQF
J: TRBJ2-1; V: TRBV30; CDR3: ANGWGSYNEQF
J: TRBJ2-5; V: TRBV11-2; CDR3: ASSLGVGQGGQETQY
J: TRBJ2-3; V: TRBV9; CDR3: ASSVVVTGATDTQY
J: TRBJ2-5; V: TRBV20-1; CDR3: SASVAGGPETQY
J: TRBJ2-7; V: TRBV7-8; CDR3: ASTWLRAAVDEQY
J: TRBJ2-2; V: TRBV28; CDR3: ASSFWTLKGRELF
J: TRBJ2-7; V: TRBV5-8; CDR3: ASRSVGNPFSYEQY